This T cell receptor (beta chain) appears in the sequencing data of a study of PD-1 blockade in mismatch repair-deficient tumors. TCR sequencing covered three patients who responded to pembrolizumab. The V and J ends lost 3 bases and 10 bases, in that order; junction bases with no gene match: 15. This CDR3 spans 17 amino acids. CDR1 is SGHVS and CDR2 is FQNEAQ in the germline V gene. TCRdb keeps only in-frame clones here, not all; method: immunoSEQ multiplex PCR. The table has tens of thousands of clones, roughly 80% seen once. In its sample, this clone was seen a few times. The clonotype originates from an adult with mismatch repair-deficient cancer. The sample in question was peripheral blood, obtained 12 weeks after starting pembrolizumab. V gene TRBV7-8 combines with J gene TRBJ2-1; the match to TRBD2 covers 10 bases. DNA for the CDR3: TGTGCCAGCAGCTTTCGCTGGGAACCTAGCGGGAGAAGGGAGCAGTTCTTC. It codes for CASSFRWEPSGRREQFF.